This entry lists 27 T cell receptor beta chains sequenced from one sample in a study of blood T cell repertoires in COVID-19. TCRdb keeps only in-frame clones here, not all; method: immunoSEQ multiplex PCR. The data hold some 250,000 clones, with around 88% observed a single time. The specimen was peripheral blood. Receptor source: a woman younger than 45 who had recovered from COVID-19.

This clone was observed a few times. The gene calls are TRBV20-1 and TRBJ2-7; 10 bases map to TRBD1. Trimming took 3 bases from V and 4 from J; bases not matched to a gene: 3. Germline loops: CDR1 DFQATT, CDR2 SNEGSKA (reference sequence). The CDR3 is 13 amino acids. The CDR3 coding sequence is TGCAGTGCTAGTATGGGACAGGGGTACGAGCAGTACTTC. Residues: CSASMGQGYEQYF.

The chain uses TRBV29-1 and TRBJ2-7, with 11 bases lining up with TRBD1. The CDR3 has 13 residues. The germline V gene has CDR1 SQVTM and CDR2 ANQGSEA. V was pared by 8 bases and J by 3 bases, with 6 bases of the junction left unmatched. DNA of the CDR3: TGCAGCACCGCCGGGACAGGGGGCTACGAGCAGTACTTC. Protein: CSTAGTGGYEQYF.

The chain couples TRBV6-1 to TRBJ2-7; a possible D gene is TRBD1 (5 bases). The CDR3 has 15 amino acids. Trimming took 2 bases from V and 0 from J, leaving 11 bases between them. CDR1 and CDR2 from the germline V gene are MNHNS and SASEGT. The CDR3 sequence is CASSEFSDSSYEQYF. The DNA for the CDR3 is TGTGCCAGCAGTGAATTTAGTGACAGCTCCTACGAGCAGTACTTC.

J is TRBJ2-7 and V is TRBV14; 9 bases line up with TRBD1. Germline-derived CDR1 and CDR2 are SGHDN and FVKESK. Trimming at V came to 3 bases and at J to 3 bases, leaving 6 bases not matched to a gene. The CDR3 runs 15 residues. The CDR3 sequence is CASSQRPGQGYEQYF. The CDR3 DNA follows: TGTGCCAGCAGCCAGAGACCGGGACAGGGCTACGAGCAGTACTTC. The complete variable domain, with remaining parts taken from reference TRBV14 and TRBJ2-7, reads EAGVTQFPSHSVIEKGQTVTLRCDPISGHDNLYWYRRVMGKEIKFLLHFVKESKQDESGMPNNRFLAERTGGTYSTLKVQPAELEDSGVYFCASSQRPGQGYEQYFGPGTRLTVT.

This chain joins TRBV20-1 and TRBJ2-5, with 12 bases lining up with TRBD2. Per germline, CDR1 DFQATT and CDR2 SNEGSKA (reference sequence). This CDR3 has 14 amino acids. Germline trimming cut 3 bases from V and 4 bases from J; bases unmatched to any gene: 3. For the CDR3, the DNA is TGCAGTGCTAGTCCACTAGCGGGGGGAGAGACCCAGTACTTC. Amino acid sequence: CSASPLAGGETQYF.

This chain's CDR3 is CASSLPPGQMVYEQYF. The DNA for the CDR3 is TGTGCCAGCAGCCTACCTCCGGGACAAATGGTCTACGAGCAGTACTTC. The genes are TRBV2 and TRBJ2-7, with D maybe TRBD1 (6 bases). CDR3 size: 16 residues. Trimming took off 6 bases at V and 3 bases at J, with 21 bases between the two ends. Germline V lookup: CDR1 SNHLY, CDR2 FYNNEI.

V and J are TRBV6-1 and TRBJ2-7; 11 nucleotides agree with TRBD2. Germline V CDR1 and CDR2: MNHNS, SASEGT. V trimming: 4 bases; J trimming: 7 bases; junction bases outside the gene matches: 12. This CDR3 has 16 residues. The chain's CDR3 is CASSATSLAGVGEQYF. In DNA form, the CDR3 reads TGTGCCAGCAGTGCCACCTCACTAGCGGGGGTAGGGGAGCAGTACTTC.

This chain uses TRBV6-1 with TRBJ2-3; 12 bases map to TRBD2. Germline loops: CDR1 MNHNS, CDR2 SASEGT. V gave up 2 bases and J gave up 3 bases; unmatched junction bases: 9. The CDR3 is 18 residues long. CDR3 sequence: CASSELASGGAWTDTQYF. The DNA for the CDR3 is TGTGCCAGCAGTGAACTAGCTAGCGGGGGGGCTTGGACAGATACGCAGTATTTT.

The chain uses TRBV3-1 (or the pseudogene TRBV3-2) and TRBJ1-2; weak D call: TRBD1 (5 bases). V shed 0 bases and J shed 5 bases, with 13 bases lying between them. CDR1 and CDR2 (germline): LGHDT, YNNKEL (reference sequence). This CDR3 is built from 15 residues. As DNA, the CDR3 is TGTGCCAGCAGCCAAGAAGGTGTAGGGGTTTATGGCTACACCTTC. It codes for CASSQEGVGVYGYTF.

This clone was seen at least ten times. CDR3 residues: CASSGRPSMEKLFF. The CDR3 nucleotides are TGTGCCAGCAGCGGACGGCCTAGCATGGAAAAACTGTTTTTT. V is TRBV28 and J is TRBJ1-4; D is ambiguous. The CDR3 covers 14 residues. Germline V CDR1 and CDR2: MDHEN, SYDVKM. The V end lost 6 bases, the J end lost 8 bases, and 16 bases lay between the germline ends.

This rearrangement joins TRBV6-5 to TRBJ1-5; D may be TRBD1 (5 bases). The ends were cut back, 0 bases at V and 7 bases at J, with 10 bases in the middle. CDR1 and CDR2 from the germline V gene are MNHEY and SVGAGI. CDR3 length equals 14 residues. The CDR3 bases are TGTGCCAGCAGTTACTCGGGGGGAGGACAGCCCCAGCATTTT. It translates to CASSYSGGGQPQHF.

J is TRBJ2-5 and V is TRBV20-1; 7 bases are a match to TRBD1. Per germline, CDR1 DFQATT and CDR2 SNEGSKA (reference sequence). This CDR3 spans 11 amino acids. With V trimmed by 5 bases and J by 4 bases, 1 base remained unmatched. The CDR3 DNA is TGCAGTGCTTGGGACAGAGAGACCCAGTACTTC. Its translation: CSAWDRETQYF.

The chain is built from TRBV15 and TRBJ2-3; D is perhaps TRBD2 (6 bases). V lost 1 base and J lost 4, with 12 bases in between. Germline CDR1 LNHNV, CDR2 YYDKDF (reference sequence). The CDR3 length is 15 residues. The CDR3 region is CATSRVFGGADTQYF. In DNA, the CDR3 is TGTGCCACCAGCAGAGTATTCGGCGGGGCAGATACGCAGTATTTT.

The chain joins TRBV30 to TRBJ1-1; D perhaps matches TRBD1 (6 bases). The germline V gene has CDR1 GTSNPN and CDR2 SVGIG (reference sequence). The CDR3 sequence is 15 residues long. Trimming stripped 3 bases from V and 1 base from J, with 15 bases between. In nucleotides, the CDR3 is TGTGCCTGGAGACGAGCGGGACATTGGAACACTGAAGCTTTCTTT. It is translated as CAWRRAGHWNTEAFF.

This rearrangement joins TRBV11-1 to TRBJ1-3, with D possibly matching TRBD1 (6 bases). Trimming stripped 5 bases from V and 5 bases from J, with 16 bases between. From germline, CDR1 is SGHAT and CDR2 FQDESV (reference sequence). This CDR3 comprises 15 residues. CDR3 coding DNA: TGTGCCAGCAGCACTGCCCGGGACACCCGAAACACCATATATTTT. Protein sequence: CASSTARDTRNTIYF.

This clone appeared a single time. This chain uses TRBV20-1 with TRBJ2-1; D not certain. The ends were cut back, 3 bases at V and 8 bases at J, with 8 bases in the middle. Germline V gene data show CDR1 as DFQATT and CDR2 as SNEGSKA (reference sequence). This CDR3 region has 11 residues. This CDR3 reads CSASVDYEQFF. CDR3 in DNA: TGCAGTGCTAGTGTAGATTATGAGCAGTTCTTC.

J is TRBJ1-2 and V is TRBV27, with TRBD1 matching 8 bases. The CDR3 loop spans 15 amino acids. The germline V gene has CDR1 MNHEY and CDR2 SMNVEV (reference sequence). Trimming cost V 4 bases and J 3 bases; bases outside gene matches: 7. The CDR3 sequence is CASSYRGAEYYGYTF. The DNA for the CDR3 is TGTGCCAGCAGTTACAGGGGGGCGGAATACTATGGCTACACCTTC.

V and J are TRBV6-4 and TRBJ2-2; TRBD2 matches 9 bases. Trimming removed 0 bases from V and 5 bases from J; junction bases left unmatched: 4. The CDR3 covers 16 residues. Germline CDR1 is MRHNA and CDR2 is SNTAGT. The chain's CDR3 is CASSDSAGGRTGELFF. The CDR3 nucleotides read TGTGCCAGCAGTGACTCGGCGGGGGGGCGAACCGGGGAGCTGTTTTTT.

The CDR3 reads CASSIAGGSPYEQYF. Written as DNA, the CDR3 is TGTGCCAGCAGCATAGCAGGGGGCAGTCCCTACGAGCAGTACTTC. J is TRBJ2-7 and V is TRBV5-4, with 8 bases fitting TRBD1. The CDR3 is 15 amino acids. Germline lookup yields CDR1 SGHNT and CDR2 YYREEE (reference sequence). V shed 4 bases and J 2 bases; nucleotides not matched to a gene: 8.

The chain couples TRBV7-2 to TRBJ2-1; no firm D call. The V gene's germline CDR1 is SGHTA and CDR2 FQGNSA. The ends were cut back, 5 bases at V and 7 bases at J, with 12 bases in the middle. CDR3 length equals 13 residues. The chain's CDR3 is CASSPIIHNEQFF. The CDR3 DNA is TGTGCCAGCAGCCCAATCATCCATAATGAGCAGTTCTTC.

The chain is built from TRBV12-3 or TRBV12-4 and TRBJ2-7, with 8 bases lining up with TRBD1. After removal of 6 bases from V and 2 bases from J, the junction contained 3 bases not matched to a gene. The CDR3 is 13 residues long. The CDR3: CASRRQGTYEQYF. CDR3 coding DNA: TGTGCCAGCAGGCGACAGGGGACCTACGAGCAGTACTTC.

CDR3 protein: CASSSRDRFNYGYTF. The DNA for the CDR3 is TGTGCCAGCAGCTCCCGGGACAGATTTAACTATGGCTACACCTTC. The chain joins TRBV7-2 to TRBJ1-2; 7 nucleotides match TRBD1. Germline V gives CDR1 SGHTA, CDR2 FQGNSA. J lost 1 base, V lost 4 bases, and 6 bases had no gene match. The CDR3 sequence is 15 residues long.

The CDR3 DNA follows: TGTGCCAGCAGCCCGGCCGGGACTAGCGGGGGGGCCCCCGGGGAGCTGTTTTTT. Its translation is CASSPAGTSGGAPGELFF. The chain recombines TRBV7-6 with TRBJ2-2, with 16 bases that match TRBD2. J lost 6 bases, V lost 5 bases, and 9 bases had no gene match. This CDR3 is built from 18 residues. Germline V gene sequence: CDR1 SGHVS, CDR2 FNYEAQ.

This clone was detected a few times. This rearrangement joins TRBV25-1 to TRBJ1-1, with D hard to call. CDR1 is MGHDK and CDR2 is SYGVNS in the germline V gene. V dropped 5 bases and J dropped 7 bases, with 14 bases sitting between them. This CDR3 comprises 13 residues. The CDR3 region is CASSLAVADEAFF. DNA for the CDR3: TGTGCCAGCAGTTTGGCTGTGGCAGATGAAGCTTTCTTT.

This chain connects TRBV7-3 to TRBJ1-5; 9 positions match TRBD1. In germline, CDR1 is SGHTA, CDR2 FQGTGA. The junction had 9 bases not matched to a gene; V was cut back by 4 bases and J by 2 bases. The CDR3 is 17 residues long. The CDR3 region is CASSSSWDRACNQPQHF. Written as DNA, the CDR3 is TGTGCCAGCAGCTCAAGCTGGGACAGGGCTTGCAATCAGCCCCAGCATTTT.

A few counts support this clone. This chain uses TRBV19 with TRBJ1-2, with TRBD1 matching 9 bases. The CDR3 consists of 15 residues. V lost 3 bases, J lost 6 bases, and 8 bases stayed unmatched. The germline gives CDR1 LNHDA, CDR2 SQIVND (reference sequence). DNA of the CDR3: TGTGCCAGTAGTATGTACACAGGGGGCCTGGATGGCTACACCTTC. It encodes CASSMYTGGLDGYTF.

This chain links TRBV5-4 with TRBJ1-1; no clear D gene. The germline V gene has CDR1 SGHNT and CDR2 YYREEE (reference sequence). The CDR3 is 13 amino acids. Trimming removed 1 base at V and 0 bases at J, with 4 bases between. For the CDR3, the DNA is TGTGCCAGCAGCTTGCCTATGAACACTGAAGCTTTCTTT. Protein: CASSLPMNTEAFF. The entire variable domain, with the rest obtained from reference TRBV5-4 and TRBJ1-1, is as follows: ETGVTQSPTHLIKTRGQQVTLRCSSQSGHNTVSWYQQALGQGPQFIFQYYREEENGRGNFPPRFSGLQFPNYSSELNVNALELDDSALYLCASSLPMNTEAFFGQGTRLTVV.